This T cell receptor beta chain was identified in a study of blood T cell repertoires in COVID-19. At the level of the study: In each case, the material was cDNA or gDNA derived from T cells, B-cell-depleted T cells, or PBMCs.

Looked up from germline, CDR1 is LGHDT and CDR2 is YNNKEL (reference sequence). Losses at the gene ends were 2 bases for V and 4 bases for J; bases not matched to a gene: 4. The CDR3 runs 14 residues. This table comes from immunoSEQ multiplex PCR, and its TCRdb copy is limited to in-frame clones, with some not included. The profile shows 95,000 to 100,000 clones, about 80% of them singletons. The J gene is TRBJ2-7, the V gene TRBV3-1 (or the pseudogene TRBV3-2), with TRBD1 identical over 8 bases. The sample taken for sequencing was peripheral blood. This TCR derives from a human donor in a cohort sampled during active COVID-19. The CDR3 here is CASSQPGQEYEQYF. CDR3 bases: TGTGCCAGCAGCCAACCGGGACAGGAATACGAGCAGTACTTC.